Listed here are 13 T cell receptor beta chains from one sample, sequenced in a study of regulatory T cells. Amplification used 52 TRBV primers and 13 TRBJ primers. Assay: immunoSEQ multiplex PCR; the TCRdb copy retains only in-frame clones and omits some. Of approximately 15,000 clones in the sample, roughly 90% were seen once. The specimen sequenced was CD8+ T cells sorted from blood. The source is a person under 30 with CD3G deficiency.

A few counts support this clone. The chain employs TRBV11-2 and TRBJ1-6; 9 bases fit TRBD1. The CDR3 totals 14 residues. The V gene's germline CDR1 is SGHAT and CDR2 FQNNGV. The trim removed 7 bases at V and 6 bases at J, leaving 4 bases unmatched. The CDR3 here is CASNRDRANSPLHF. CDR3 nucleotide sequence: TGTGCCAGCAACCGGGACAGGGCTAATTCACCCCTCCACTTT.

The table lists this clone with a few counts. The rearrangement joins TRBV28 to TRBJ2-7, with 7 positions matching TRBD1. CDR3 length: 15 amino acids. CDR1 and CDR2 from the germline V gene are MDHEN and SYDVKM. J lost 4 bases, V lost 5 bases, and 11 bases had no gene match. Here the CDR3 DNA reads TGTGCCAGCAGTATCTACAGGGGACGGGGTTACGAGCAGTACTTC. Residues: CASSIYRGRGYEQYF.

This clone was counted once. The V gene is TRBV7-9, the J gene TRBJ2-6, with D unresolved. Trimming shortened V by 1 base and J by 1 base, and 8 bases separated the two germline ends. Germline values: CDR1 SEHNR, CDR2 FQNEAQ (reference sequence). The CDR3 is 16 amino acids. The CDR3 DNA follows: TGTGCCAGCAGCTTAGTAAGGATTTCTGGGGCCAACGTCCTGACTTTC. Translating it yields CASSLVRISGANVLTF.

The chain combines TRBV14 with TRBJ2-7, with D perhaps TRBD1 (5 bases). The V gene's germline CDR1 is SGHDN and CDR2 FVKESK. CDR3 length: 13 residues. Trimming took off 3 bases at V and 8 bases at J, with 14 bases between the two ends. CDR3: CASSHGLRAKQYF. DNA for the CDR3: TGTGCCAGCAGCCACGGCCTCAGGGCCAAGCAGTACTTC.

This sequence joins TRBV5-1 and TRBJ2-4; D is possibly TRBD1 or TRBD2 (5 bases each). This CDR3 comprises 16 residues. Trimming removed 0 bases from V and 4 bases from J, with 14 bases in between. In germline, CDR1 is SGHRS, CDR2 YFSETQ. In DNA form, the CDR3 reads TGCGCCAGCAGCTTGGGAGTATGGGACGGTAAAAACATTCAGTACTTC. Protein: CASSLGVWDGKNIQYF.

This chain uses TRBV4-1 with TRBJ2-1, with D possibly TRBD2 on 7 matching bases. V gave up 3 bases and J gave up 7 bases, with 22 bases separating them. This CDR3 spans 17 amino acids. Germline V gene lookup returns CDR1 MGHRA and CDR2 YSYEKL. The CDR3 reads CASSQISEGGPGNEQFF. DNA of the CDR3: TGCGCCAGCAGCCAGATCTCGGAGGGGGGGCCGGGGAATGAGCAGTTCTTC.

The chain is built from TRBV5-1 and TRBJ2-1; D not certain. Deletions cut 0 bases from V and 6 bases from J, with 7 bases between. Germline values: CDR1 SGHRS, CDR2 YFSETQ. This CDR3 has 13 amino acids. The CDR3 protein is CASSLDSLNEQFF. CDR3 DNA: TGCGCCAGCAGCTTGGACTCTCTCAATGAGCAGTTCTTC.

The chain employs TRBV7-2 and TRBJ1-3, with D perhaps matching TRBD1 (5 bases). The germline V gene encodes CDR1 SGHTA and CDR2 FQGNSA. V was cut by 3 bases and J by 2 bases, with 11 bases left in between. The CDR3 extends over 15 amino acids. The CDR3 region has the DNA TGTGCCAGCAGCTTGGACTGGGGCACTGGAAACACCATATATTTT. The encoded protein is CASSLDWGTGNTIYF.

This chain connects TRBV2 to TRBJ1-1; D gene unclear. V gave up 8 bases and J gave up 3 bases, with 10 bases separating them. From germline, CDR1 is SNHLY and CDR2 FYNNEI. CDR3 length: 12 residues. The CDR3 nucleotides read TGTGCCAGCCTCGGACGGGACACTGAAGCTTTCTTT. Protein sequence: CASLGRDTEAFF.

V is TRBV20-1 and J is TRBJ1-1; D not certain. Trimming cost V 1 base and J 11 bases, with 11 bases left between them. This CDR3 comprises 11 residues. The germline CDR1 and CDR2 sequences are DFQATT and SNEGSKA (reference sequence). The CDR3 region is CSARAPLRAFF. The CDR3, as DNA: TGCAGTGCTAGAGCCCCCCTGAGGGCTTTCTTT.

The chain uses TRBV6-1 and TRBJ2-1; possibly TRBD1 or TRBD2 for D (5 bases each). The CDR3 is 12 residues long. Germline CDR1 is MNHNS and CDR2 is SASEGT. The CDR3 DNA sequence: TGTGCGGTTGGGACCGGCTACAATGAGCAGTTCTTC. Translated: CAVGTGYNEQFF.

This chain uses TRBV4-2 with TRBJ2-2; D possibly corresponds to TRBD2 (6 bases). CDR1 and CDR2 from the germline V gene are LGHNA and YNFKEQ. With 0 bases removed from V and 6 bases from J, the gap between germline ends came to 20 bases. The CDR3 consists of 18 residues. CDR3 in DNA: TGTGCCAGCAGCCAAGATGGAGGGCGTACCCCCCTCCCCGGGGAGCTGTTTTTT. Translated: CASSQDGGRTPLPGELFF.

The V and J genes are TRBV5-1 and TRBJ2-2, with unresolved D. This CDR3 is built from 12 residues. CDR1 and CDR2 from the germline V gene are SGHRS and YFSETQ. V lost 4 bases, J lost 4 bases, and 5 bases lay in between. In DNA, the CDR3 is TGCGCCAGCAGCCCGGCCACCGGGGAGCTGTTTTTT. Translating gives CASSPATGELFF. The variable domain in full, with the rest retrieved from reference TRBV5-1 and TRBJ2-2, is KAGVTQTPRYLIKTRGQQVTLSCSPISGHRSVSWYQQTPGQGLQFLFEYFSETQRNKGNFPGRFSGRQFSNSRSEMNVSTLELGDSALYLCASSPATGELFFGEGSRLTVL.